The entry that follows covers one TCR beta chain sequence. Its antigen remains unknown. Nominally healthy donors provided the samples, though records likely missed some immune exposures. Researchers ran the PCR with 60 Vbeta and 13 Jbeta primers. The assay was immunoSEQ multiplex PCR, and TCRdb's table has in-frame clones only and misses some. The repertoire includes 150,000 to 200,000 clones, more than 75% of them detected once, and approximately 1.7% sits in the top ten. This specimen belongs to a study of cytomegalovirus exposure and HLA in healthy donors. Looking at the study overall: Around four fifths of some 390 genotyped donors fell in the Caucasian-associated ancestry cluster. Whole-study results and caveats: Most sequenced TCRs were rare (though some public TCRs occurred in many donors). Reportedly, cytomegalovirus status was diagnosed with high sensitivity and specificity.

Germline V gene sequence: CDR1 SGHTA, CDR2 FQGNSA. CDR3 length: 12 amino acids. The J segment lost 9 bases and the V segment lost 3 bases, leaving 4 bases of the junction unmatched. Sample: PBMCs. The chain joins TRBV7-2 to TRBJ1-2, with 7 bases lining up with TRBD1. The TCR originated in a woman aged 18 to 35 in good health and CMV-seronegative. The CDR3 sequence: CASSFTGVRYTF. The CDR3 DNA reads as TGTGCCAGCAGCTTCACAGGGGTCCGCTACACCTTC.